The following is a T cell receptor beta chain sequence with its context. The data are from a study of blood T cell repertoires in COVID-19. Overall study: Sources were T cells, B-cell-depleted T cells, or PBMCs; the material itself was cDNA or gDNA.

TCRdb keeps only in-frame clones here, not all; method: immunoSEQ multiplex PCR. The profile shows approximately 110,000 clones, 85% to 90% of them singletons. The ends lost 3 bases at V and 2 bases at J; junction bases unmatched: 4. Per germline, CDR1 MNHEY and CDR2 SVGEGT. The CDR3 has 16 residues. The sequenced sample was peripheral blood. This TCR derives from a woman aged 50 to 60 with active or convalescent COVID-19. This sequence joins TRBV6-2 or TRBV6-3 and TRBJ2-6, with 7 positions matching TRBD2. The DNA for the CDR3 is TGTGCCAGCAGTTATGGCGGGGGTCCTGGGGCCAACGTCCTGACTTTC. Protein sequence: CASSYGGGPGANVLTF.